Listed below are T cell receptor beta chains from one sample, sequenced in a study of monozygotic twins with inflammatory bowel disease. TCRdb re-called the 5' RACE reads, yielding one record per CDR3 amino acid sequence without DNA. The clone table shows around 150,000 distinct CDR3 sequences, with the ten largest holding around 2.4%. Material for sequencing was blood. These receptors were obtained from a human donor with ulcerative colitis or Crohn's disease, or a healthy co-twin of an affected twin (not recorded which). Both conserved end residues are part of each CDR3.

J: TRBJ2-1
V: TRBV5-1
CDR3: CASSYSPVLAGGGNEQFF

J: TRBJ1-4
V: TRBV7-2
CDR3: CASSSRGATNEKLFF

J: TRBJ2-1
V: TRBV20-1
CDR3: CSAGGLAGGEQFF

J: TRBJ1-2
V: TRBV29-1
CDR3: CSAEESSNYGYTF

J: TRBJ2-5
V: TRBV7-2
CDR3: CASSPSDREETQYF

J: TRBJ2-7
V: TRBV27
CDR3: CASSLGLAGAQSYF

J: TRBJ2-1
V: TRBV20-1
CDR3: CSGNGRFYNEQFF

J: TRBJ2-3
V: TRBV5-5
CDR3: CASSLDAGGTDTQYF

J: TRBJ2-1
V: TRBV7-3
CDR3: CASSSRGSRDEQFF

J: TRBJ1-5
V: TRBV28
CDR3: CASSLGGAGGLQPQHF

J: TRBJ2-7
V: TRBV5-5
CDR3: CASSPGAVTYEQYF

J: TRBJ1-5
V: TRBV5-1
CDR3: CASSLAPGNNQPQHF

J: TRBJ2-7
V: TRBV19
CDR3: CASSPRDGAYEQYF

J: TRBJ1-1
V: TRBV20-1
CDR3: CSALFPRGNTEAFF

J: TRBJ1-1
V: TRBV19
CDR3: CATKIQGAANTEAFF

J: TRBJ2-3
V: TRBV5-6
CDR3: CASSLNSGRSGTQYF

J: TRBJ2-3
V: TRBV29-1
CDR3: CSVSTAYTLADTQYF

J: TRBJ1-2
V: TRBV28
CDR3: CASSVTGVRGYTF

J: TRBJ2-1
V: TRBV20-1
CDR3: CSAPKAQGGDIGEQFF

J: TRBJ2-2
V: TRBV5-1
CDR3: CASSLDTNTGELFF

J: TRBJ2-7
V: TRBV5-4
CDR3: CASSLRSGGSYEQYF

J: TRBJ1-1
V: TRBV7-2
CDR3: CASSLRTGNQAFF

J: TRBJ1-1
V: TRBV12-3/TRBV12-4
CDR3: CASSLIGPEAFF

J: TRBJ1-1
V: TRBV7-9
CDR3: CASSQGTGYLNTEAFF

J: TRBJ2-1
V: TRBV28
CDR3: CASPPGNNEQFF

J: TRBJ2-7
V: TRBV28
CDR3: CASRGIAYEQYF

J: TRBJ2-3
V: TRBV7-2
CDR3: CASSRYTDTQYF

J: TRBJ1-1
V: TRBV7-2
CDR3: CASSLGGQGAEAFF

J: TRBJ2-1
V: TRBV5-5
CDR3: CASSSQGLAGKAEQFF

J: TRBJ2-4
V: TRBV7-2
CDR3: CASSLVGPRDIQYF

J: TRBJ1-4
V: TRBV20-1
CDR3: CSARDGRQGIEKLFF

J: TRBJ1-5
V: TRBV28
CDR3: CASSLERVGQPQHF

J: TRBJ2-3
V: TRBV5-1
CDR3: CASSLGGTSITDTQYF

J: TRBJ2-5
V: TRBV7-7
CDR3: CASSSGLAGGKTQYF

J: TRBJ1-4
V: TRBV7-2
CDR3: CASSSNGGRGYEKLFF

J: TRBJ2-7
V: TRBV28
CDR3: CASSARGQGSHEQYF

J: TRBJ1-5
V: TRBV6-1
CDR3: CASSEGQGSSQHF

J: TRBJ2-5
V: TRBV3-1
CDR3: CASSQPSRVETQYF

J: TRBJ1-2
V: TRBV5-1
CDR3: CASSFQFRDSYGYTF

J: TRBJ2-3
V: TRBV29-1
CDR3: CSVARGDTQYF

J: TRBJ2-1
V: TRBV20-1
CDR3: CSAPGPLAGDYNEQFF

J: TRBJ2-2
V: TRBV3-1
CDR3: CASIGPTNTGELFF